The 11 T cell receptor beta chains reported below all come from one sample, sequenced in a study of technical replicates of blood from a handful of donors. Here immunoSEQ multiplex PCR was the method, and the copy in TCRdb shows in-frame clones only, minus some. The table shows under 85,000 clones, with around 90% occurring only once. Sequencing was performed on T cells isolated from PBMCs. Receptors originate from a human donor in good health.

This clone has only a few counts. The rearrangement uses TRBV18 and TRBJ1-1, with D uncertain. The CDR3 totals 14 residues. CDR1 and CDR2 from the germline V gene are KGHSH and LQKENI. Trimming removed 3 bases at V and 4 bases at J, with 12 bases between. The DNA for the CDR3 is TGTGCCAGCTCACCTATGGAGGGTCCCACTGAAGCTTTCTTT. Residues: CASSPMEGPTEAFF.

The chain employs TRBV5-8 and TRBJ2-2, with D tentatively TRBD2 (5 bases). Trimming removed 0 bases from V and 0 bases from J, with 15 bases in between. The CDR3 is 18 residues long. Germline assignment: CDR1 SGHTS and CDR2 YDEGEE. The CDR3 nucleotides read TGTGCCAGCAGCTTGGTGGACGGGAACCCCGCGAACACCGGGGAGCTGTTTTTT. It specifies CASSLVDGNPANTGELFF.

The V and J genes are TRBV7-2 and TRBJ2-2; D possibly corresponds to TRBD2 (5 bases). Trimming shortened V by 6 bases and J by 4 bases, and 9 bases separated the two germline ends. Looked up from germline, CDR1 is SGHTA and CDR2 is FQGNSA. The CDR3 is made up of 13 amino acids. The CDR3 nucleotides read TGTGCCAGCAGGCAGCGGATCACCGGGGAGCTGTTTTTT. Amino acids: CASRQRITGELFF.

The chain uses TRBV27 and TRBJ2-3; D is perhaps TRBD1 (6 bases). Germline loops: CDR1 MNHEY, CDR2 SMNVEV (reference sequence). This CDR3 is 15 amino acids long. V lost 10 bases and J 1 base, leaving 18 bases between the germline ends. Written as DNA, the CDR3 is TGTGCCACAGGGGAAGCTCTAGGGCGCACAGATACGCAGTATTTT. Its translation: CATGEALGRTDTQYF.

This chain uses TRBV2 with TRBJ1-4; the match to TRBD1 covers 8 bases. Looked up from germline, CDR1 is SNHLY and CDR2 is FYNNEI. With V trimmed by 5 bases and J by 5 bases, 4 bases remained unmatched. The CDR3 runs to 14 residues. The CDR3 coding sequence is TGTGCCAGCAGTCGGACAGGGAGGAATGAAAAACTGTTTTTT. Translation: CASSRTGRNEKLFF.

This chain joins TRBV5-1 and TRBJ1-3, with D perhaps matching TRBD1 (6 bases). V was clipped by 2 bases and J by 4 bases, with 16 bases between them. This CDR3 region has 16 residues. The germline V gene encodes CDR1 SGHRS and CDR2 YFSETQ. CDR3 sequence reads: CASSFGTIRGGNTIYF. CDR3 DNA sequence: TGCGCCAGCAGCTTCGGGACAATCAGGGGCGGAAACACCATATATTTT.

The chain uses TRBV18 and TRBJ1-3, with D perhaps matching TRBD1 (5 bases). This CDR3 contains 15 residues. Germline values: CDR1 KGHSH, CDR2 LQKENI. Trimming took off 2 bases at V and 0 bases at J, with 8 bases between the two ends. The CDR3 protein is CASSPGAASGNTIYF. CDR3 sequence (DNA): TGTGCCAGCTCACCAGGGGCGGCCTCTGGAAACACCATATATTTT.

This clone was seen a single time. The chain carries TRBV5-4 and TRBJ2-1; TRBD2 agrees at 11 bases. The CDR3 loop spans 14 amino acids. V dropped 4 bases and J dropped 11; count of bases not matched to a gene: 8. Germline V gene sequence: CDR1 SGHNT, CDR2 YYREEE (reference sequence). In nucleotides, the CDR3 is TGTGCCAGCAGCGGACTAGCGGGCTTGGGGAAGCAGTTCTTC. Its protein is CASSGLAGLGKQFF. Together with reference TRBV5-4 and TRBJ2-1, the CDR3 gives the full variable domain: ETGVTQSPTHLIKTRGQQVTLRCSSQSGHNTVSWYQQALGQGPQFIFQYYREEENGRGNFPPRFSGLQFPNYSSELNVNALELDDSALYLCASSGLAGLGKQFFGPGTRLTVL.

A few counts support this clone. The rearrangement joins TRBV30 to TRBJ2-3; maybe TRBD2 (5 bases). Germline loops: CDR1 GTSNPN, CDR2 SVGIG (reference sequence). The length of the CDR3 is 16 residues. Trimming stripped 0 bases from V and 7 bases from J, with 20 bases between. The CDR3 DNA is TGTGCCTGGAGTGTACTGTCGGGGATTAGGGAGAATACGCAGTATTTT. This codes for CAWSVLSGIRENTQYF.

The chain links TRBV6-5 to TRBJ2-1, with a weak D call TRBD2 (5 bases). The germline V gene encodes CDR1 MNHEY and CDR2 SVGAGI. Trimming took 7 bases from V and 8 from J, leaving 12 bases between them. The CDR3 extends over 12 amino acids. The CDR3 DNA sequence: TGTGCCAGCACTCTAGGAGGAGATGAGCAGTTCTTC. It encodes CASTLGGDEQFF.

The rearrangement joins TRBV5-6 to TRBJ1-2; D uncertain. The CDR3 sequence is 15 residues long. Germline CDR1 SGHDT, CDR2 YYEEEE. Trimming left V 0 bases short and J 2 bases short, with 11 bases between. The CDR3 region has the DNA TGTGCCAGCAGCTTGGGAGGCGCGGGAAACTATGGCTACACCTTC. Translated, it gives CASSLGGAGNYGYTF.